This entry describes one T cell receptor beta chain. This clone has only a few counts. The antigen it recognizes is unknown. Base quality data are lacking; no much larger clone is found one base away. Other DNA sequences from this sample encode an identical CDR3 as well. V trim: 5 bases; J trim: 2 bases; unmatched bases: 4. For CDR1 and CDR2, the germline V gene (reference sequence) lists SEHNR and FQNEAQ. The CDR3 starts with the cysteine, ends with the phenylalanine, and has 15 residues. Kept here is only the CDR3 DNA, which spans 45 bases and is read in frame from base 1. The sample belongs to a study of immune evolution from preneoplasia to lung adenocarcinoma (dated by TCRdb to the early 2020s). General notes on the study: The study combined immune gene expression, TCR sequencing and multiplex immunofluorescence to profile immune contexture across lung adenocarcinoma precursors and invasive adenocarcinoma. The overall cohort comprised 40 to 60 patients with pulmonary nodules who underwent surgical resection. A total of about 51 patients contributed TCR sequencing data. Sample size was determined by specimen availability and not by a prior power calculation. POLYSOLVER was used to infer Class I HLA alleles from exome data, while LOHHLA was used to detect allele-specific HLA loss. Resected precursor lesions (AAH, AIS, MIA) and invasive adenocarcinomas were each compared against paired morphologically normal lung tissue. It was reported in the study that under 110 samples were used for TCR sequencing. The immune data were integrated with whole exome sequencing and methylation data obtained from the same cohort of nodules. The investigation overall reported the following: The highest top T cell clone frequencies were observed in normal lung, and a progressive decrease in top T cell clone frequencies appeared to occur from AAH through AIS, MIA and invasive adenocarcinoma. Because all patients were from Japan and China, applicability to Western populations was uncertain. The findings rested on association rather than direct causation, and larger cohorts with long-term follow-up and longitudinal biopsies were considered necessary. Clonality was highest in normal lung, while later-stage lesions appeared to show lower clonality but higher T cell density and diversity.

TCR beta CDR3 regions were sequenced from DNA using the immunoSEQ hsTCRbeta Kit. Per the source publication's procedure: TCR sequencing data were analysed with the ImmunoSEQ Analyzer. T cell clonality was defined as 1 minus Pielou's evenness, as computed on productive rearrangements. The inverse Simpson index, applied to productive templates, was used to measure T cell diversity. T cell density was defined as TCR beta template counts normalized to usable DNA, with usable DNA estimated by amplification and sequencing of housekeeping genes. Two-sided Kruskal-Wallis tests were used to compare TCR metrics between histologic stages. In its TCRdb copy, this immuneACCESS table keeps in-frame sequences only and misses some clones. Where compared with another copy, unresolved V genes explain less than half of these, and the others have no known cause. That table supplies the V and J calls and clone size; D and trimming were determined from the DNA. Present in this sample are some 5,000 clones, approximately 81% of which were seen just once. The ten largest clones capture 8% to 9.5% of the sample.

Between about 2014 and 2018, the patients underwent resection in either Japan or China. Two lung cancer pathologists independently reviewed H&E slides to confirm the histologic diagnosis of every case. DNA was isolated from FFPE tissue using the AllPrep DNA/RNA FFPE Kit. This clonotype originated in a person aged 50-75 years with lung adenocarcinoma. The rearranged chain carries TRBV7-9 and TRBJ2-4, with 9 central nucleotides matching TRBD1. Sequencing used FFPE normal lung tissue adjacent to the tumor. The nucleotide sequence is given as TGTGCCAGCAGCCCGACAGGGGGGACCAAAAACATTCAGTACTTC. Its protein reads: CASSPTGGTKNIQYF.